The entry below describes one T cell receptor beta chain. Its antigen remains unidentified. Produced via immunoSEQ multiplex PCR; TCRdb's table is partial and in-frame only. The sample lists roughly 90,000 clones; roughly 90% were seen once. Prior autoimmune disease or systemic immunosuppression barred patients. CDR1 and CDR2 from the germline V gene are SGHVS and FNYEAQ. The ends lost 11 bases at V and 3 bases at J; junction bases unmatched: 11. The CDR3 runs to 14 residues. The sample comes from a study of OX40 agonist ivuxolimab in advanced cancers. In the study overall: A mean age of approximately 58 years, range roughly 23 to 85, was recorded, and more than 80% were male. Overall study findings and caveats: At 0.1-3.0 mg/kg, partial responders had clonal expansion among the lowest observed.

The chain employs TRBV7-6 and TRBJ1-1; 8 bases align to TRBD1. The TCR sequence derives from an adult with an advanced solid tumor such as melanoma, head and neck, liver or kidney cancer. The source was CD4+ or CD8+ T cells sorted from blood, collected in a trial of the OX40 agonist ivuxolimab. The CDR3 spells CAAETTGAHTEAFF. The CDR3 region has the DNA TGTGCCGCGGAGACGACAGGGGCTCACACTGAAGCTTTCTTT.